The sample holds many counts of the clone carrying this T cell receptor (beta chain). The entry originates in a study of identical twins. TCRdb itself ran the 5' RACE reads through MiXCR, one entry per CDR3 protein. The sample has 600,000 to 800,000 distinct CDR3 sequences, 21% seen once. The data were also submitted as part of a second study, on T cells expressing NK-cell markers. That work contributes: The TCR beta repertoires originated in sorted CD3+CD56+NKG2C+, CD3+CD56+NKG2C- and CD3+CD56-NKG2C+ T cells.

What was sequenced was PBMCs. This receptor was obtained from a woman between 18 and 29 years old in good health.

CDR3 sequence: CASSFRTEAFF. CDR3 bases: TGTGCCAGCAGTTTTCGGACTGAAGCTTTCTTT. This chain uses TRBV12-3 or TRBV12-4 with TRBJ1-1; D call uncertain. This CDR3 contains 11 residues. Trimming removed 3 bases at V and 5 bases at J, with 4 bases between.